This T cell receptor beta chain came from a study of blood T cell repertoires in COVID-19. Study information: Samples representing acute and convalescent COVID-19 were sourced from the United States, Italy and Spain. Nucleic acid was either cDNA or gDNA, and it came from T cells, B-cell-depleted T cells, or PBMCs.

As handled by the study authors: Researchers report that nucleated cell counts were estimated from reference gene primer amplification. Clones were read by immunoSEQ multiplex PCR, and TCRdb kept only the in-frame ones, dropping some. That table furnishes V, J and clone size, whereas the DNA furnished D and trimming. The sample includes more than 200,000 clones, over 80% of them seen just once. CDR1 and CDR2 (germline): PRHDT, FYEKMQ (reference sequence). This CDR3 comprises 13 residues. V gave up 0 bases and J gave up 4 bases, with 7 bases separating them. The origin of this receptor is an older woman with active or convalescent COVID-19. V gene TRBV13 combines with J gene TRBJ2-7; D gene ambiguous. Sequenced sample: peripheral blood. The CDR3 DNA sequence: TGTGCCAGCAGCTTAGGGCTCGGGTACGAGCAGTACTTC. It translates to CASSLGLGYEQYF. Supplemented by reference TRBV13 and TRBJ2-7, the full variable domain reads AAGVIQSPRHLIKEKRETATLKCYPIPRHDTVYWYQQGPGQDPQFLISFYEKMQSDKGSIPDRFSAQQFSDYHSELNMSSLELGDSALYFCASSLGLGYEQYFGPGTRLTVT.